Detailed here is one TCR beta chain. Clones were sequenced by immunoSEQ multiplex PCR, and TCRdb holds only the in-frame ones, with some missing. Of 400,000 to 500,000 clones in the sample, roughly 88% are singletons; the top ten hold around 1.4%. The sample originates from a study of blood T cell repertoires in COVID-19. At the level of the study: T cells, B-cell-depleted T cells, or PBMCs supplied cDNA or gDNA.

With V trimmed by 5 bases and J by 6 bases, 5 bases remained unmatched. The CDR3 has 16 amino acids. The germline CDR1 and CDR2 sequences are LGHDT and YNNKEL (reference sequence). The specimen was peripheral blood. The chain uses TRBV3-1 (or the pseudogene TRBV3-2) and TRBJ2-1, with 15 bases fitting TRBD2. The sequence derives from a woman aged 25 to 39 with active or convalescent COVID-19. CDR3 in DNA: TGTGCCAGCAGCATAAGGACTAGCGGGAGGGTCAATGAGCAGTTCTTC. Residues: CASSIRTSGRVNEQFF.